A single sample is the source of the 20 T cell receptor beta chains below, sequenced in a study of PD-1 blockade in classical Hodgkin lymphoma. Each and every patient relapsed after autologous stem cell transplantation, and patients got differing brentuximab vedotin exposure. It was by magnetic negative selection that CD4+ T cells were purified from thawed PBMCs. Some clones are missing from TCRdb's copy, which holds only in-frame ones; the method was immunoSEQ multiplex PCR. The sample includes 15,000 to 20,000 clones, roughly 80% of them seen just once. The sequencing used CD4+ T cells from blood, collected at baseline. Source of these receptors: a human donor with classical Hodgkin lymphoma.

The chain uses TRBV6-6 and TRBJ2-4; D gene ambiguous. The germline gives CDR1 MNHNY, CDR2 SVGAGI (reference sequence). The length of the CDR3 is 16 residues. Trimming shortened V by 2 bases and J by 0 bases, and 11 bases separated the two germline ends. The CDR3 loop reads CASSYTQPLAKNIQYF. The DNA of the CDR3 is TGTGCCAGCAGTTACACACAGCCTCTAGCCAAAAACATTCAGTACTTC.

The V and J genes are TRBV5-8 and TRBJ1-1; D is uncertain. CDR1 and CDR2 (germline): SGHTS, YDEGEE. The CDR3 length is 13 residues. V shed 4 bases and J shed 0 bases, with 7 bases lying between them. CDR3 in amino acids: CASSTRVNTEAFF. The CDR3 DNA reads as TGTGCCAGCAGCACTCGGGTGAACACTGAAGCTTTCTTT.

The gene calls are TRBV21-1 and TRBJ2-7; the D call in the table, TRBD1, was not verified against the DNA. TRBV21-1 is described as a pseudogene. The CDR3 is made up of 15 amino acids. This CDR3 reads CASRTADSTSYEQYF. The CDR3 bases are TGTGCCAGCAGAACAGCGGACAGTACTTCCTACGAGCAGTACTTC.

This chain links TRBV10-3 with TRBJ1-6; 7 bases are a match to TRBD1. This CDR3 has 15 residues. CDR1 is ENHRY and CDR2 is SYGVKD in the germline V gene. V lost 4 bases to trimming and J lost 7 bases; unmatched junction nucleotides: 7. The chain's CDR3 is CAISGTQGGNSPLHF. The CDR3 DNA reads as TGTGCCATCAGTGGGACTCAGGGGGGGAATTCACCCCTCCACTTT.

This clone appeared once. This chain connects TRBV19 to TRBJ1-5; maybe TRBD1 (6 bases). V was trimmed by 4 bases and J by 3 bases, leaving 16 bases between them. CDR3 size: 16 residues. Germline values: CDR1 LNHDA, CDR2 SQIVND (reference sequence). CDR3 protein: CASSKQGIDFNQPQHF. The DNA for the CDR3 is TGTGCCAGTAGTAAGCAGGGGATAGACTTCAATCAGCCCCAGCATTTT.

This rearrangement joins TRBV28 to TRBJ2-7; D uncertain. The CDR3 is 10 residues long. V was pared by 4 bases and J by 10 bases, with 8 bases between. From germline, CDR1 is MDHEN and CDR2 SYDVKM. The CDR3 nucleotides read TGTGCCAGCAGTTCTAGGGTACAGTACTTC. It is translated as CASSSRVQYF.

This chain uses TRBV5-4 with TRBJ2-7; TRBD1 matches at 9 bases. Germline CDR1 is SGHNT and CDR2 is YYREEE (reference sequence). This CDR3 is built from 15 residues. After removal of 4 bases from V and 3 bases from J, the junction contained 8 bases not matched to a gene. CDR3 loop: CASSLHRTGVYEQYF. In nucleotides, the CDR3 is TGTGCCAGCAGCCTCCACCGGACAGGGGTCTACGAGCAGTACTTC.

The DNA of the CDR3 is TGCGCCAGCAGCTGGACAGGGGGTAACTATGGCTACACCTTC. This gives the protein CASSWTGGNYGYTF. This chain uses TRBV5-1 with TRBJ1-2; 10 bases agree with TRBD1. V lost 3 bases and J lost 1; bases outside the gene matches: 0. The CDR3 covers 14 residues. Germline V gene sequence: CDR1 SGHRS, CDR2 YFSETQ.

CDR3 region: CASSSPQETQYF. For the CDR3, the DNA is TGCGCCAGCAGCAGCCCCCAAGAGACCCAGTACTTC. The chain is built from TRBV5-1 and TRBJ2-5; no firm D call. CDR1 is SGHRS and CDR2 is YFSETQ in the germline V gene. Between the trimmed V and J ends, which lost 4 bases and 1 base, there was a span of 5 bases. This CDR3 has 12 amino acids. The full variable domain, rest sourced from reference TRBV5-1 and TRBJ2-5, is KAGVTQTPRYLIKTRGQQVTLSCSPISGHRSVSWYQQTPGQGLQFLFEYFSETQRNKGNFPGRFSGRQFSNSRSEMNVSTLELGDSALYLCASSSPQETQYFGPGTRLLVL.

V and J are TRBV14 and TRBJ2-7; D is perhaps TRBD1 or TRBD2 (5 bases each). Germline loops: CDR1 SGHDN, CDR2 FVKESK. Trimming pared 4 bases from V and 2 bases from J, leaving 15 bases between. This CDR3 spans 15 amino acids. Here the CDR3 reads CASSPLAGRPYEQYF. The CDR3 DNA reads TGTGCCAGCAGCCCTTTGGCAGGGAGACCCTACGAGCAGTACTTC.

The gene calls are TRBV6-1 and TRBJ2-1; 10 nucleotides align to TRBD2. From germline, CDR1 is MNHNS and CDR2 SASEGT. The CDR3 runs 18 residues. V shed 3 bases and J 2 bases; nucleotides not matched to a gene: 10. CDR3 region: CASSDPFGSGRTYNEQFF. CDR3 nucleotides: TGTGCCAGCAGTGACCCCTTTGGTAGCGGGAGGACCTACAATGAGCAGTTCTTC.

The rearrangement uses TRBV19 and TRBJ1-1; D is ambiguous. The CDR3 length is 13 residues. With 6 bases removed from V and 4 bases from J, the gap between germline ends came to 12 bases. Germline-derived CDR1 and CDR2 are LNHDA and SQIVND (reference sequence). CDR3 in DNA: TGTGCCAGTAGGACGGTTGGAGGCACTGAAGCTTTCTTT. Translating it yields CASRTVGGTEAFF.

The chain combines TRBV18 with TRBJ2-5; D is possibly TRBD2 (6 bases). The better agreement between TRBJ2-7 and the DNA end casts doubt on the J call. Germline CDR1 and CDR2: KGHSH and LQKENI. There are 14 residues in the CDR3. For the CDR3, the DNA is TGTGCCAGCTCACCAGCCGGGAGAAAAAGCGAGCAGTACTTC. The encoded protein is CASSPAGRKSEQYF.

The chain uses TRBV6-1 and TRBJ1-5; 7 bases line up with TRBD1. The ends lost 4 bases at V and 0 bases at J; junction bases unmatched: 12. Germline loops: CDR1 MNHNS, CDR2 SASEGT. The CDR3 covers 18 residues. This CDR3 is CASSARQGSFFSNQPQHF. The CDR3 DNA follows: TGTGCCAGCAGTGCTCGACAGGGATCCTTTTTTAGCAATCAGCCCCAGCATTTT.

This chain uses TRBV29-1 with TRBJ2-5, with D unclear. CDR1 SQVTM and CDR2 ANQGSEA come from the germline V gene. V dropped 5 bases and J dropped 1 base, with 11 bases sitting between them. The CDR3 sequence is 13 residues long. The chain's CDR3 is CSVNGVTQETQYF. CDR3 bases: TGCAGCGTTAATGGGGTAACCCAAGAGACCCAGTACTTC.

This rearrangement joins TRBV5-1 to TRBJ1-1; D not resolved. The germline V gene encodes CDR1 SGHRS and CDR2 YFSETQ. V lost 0 bases and J 3 bases, leaving 9 bases between the germline ends. This CDR3 is built from 14 residues. The CDR3 is CASSLDGEDTEAFF. The CDR3 coding sequence is TGCGCCAGCAGCTTGGATGGGGAGGACACTGAAGCTTTCTTT.

To note about this clone: The junction shows a germline mismatch at one end, possibly a read error. The rearrangement links TRBV7-9 to TRBJ2-1; TRBD2 aligns across 11 bases. The germline V gene encodes CDR1 SEHNR and CDR2 FQNEAQ (reference sequence). This CDR3 contains 15 residues. The CDR3 here is CASSVAGGIHNEQFF. CDR3 nucleotide sequence: TGTGCCAGCAGCGTAGCGGGGGGGATCCACAATGAGCAGTTCTTC.

This clone was detected once. This chain uses TRBV6-5 with TRBJ2-3; 9 bases fit TRBD2. J gave up 7 bases and V 2 bases, and 4 bases lay outside the gene matches. CDR1 MNHEY and CDR2 SVGAGI come from the germline V gene. The CDR3 totals 14 residues. The CDR3 nucleotides read TGTGCCAGCAGTTACGAGCGGGGGGCCTATACGCAGTATTTT. This sequence encodes CASSYERGAYTQYF.

The genes are TRBV2 and TRBJ2-1; D gene uncertain. V was pared by 5 bases and J by 2 bases, with 10 bases between. The CDR3 sequence is 14 residues long. In germline, CDR1 is SNHLY, CDR2 FYNNEI. CDR3 nucleotides: TGTGCCAGCAGTAGCCGGCCCCCCTACAATGAGCAGTTCTTC. Its translation is CASSSRPPYNEQFF.

This clone was recorded once. The chain couples TRBV6-5 to TRBJ1-2; D perhaps matches TRBD1 (5 bases). Germline V gene sequence: CDR1 MNHEY, CDR2 SVGAGI. V was trimmed by 2 bases and J by 0 bases, leaving 13 bases between them. The CDR3 runs 16 residues. The CDR3 sequence is CASSYGGAEANYGYTF. CDR3 DNA sequence: TGTGCCAGCAGTTACGGAGGGGCCGAAGCTAACTATGGCTACACCTTC.